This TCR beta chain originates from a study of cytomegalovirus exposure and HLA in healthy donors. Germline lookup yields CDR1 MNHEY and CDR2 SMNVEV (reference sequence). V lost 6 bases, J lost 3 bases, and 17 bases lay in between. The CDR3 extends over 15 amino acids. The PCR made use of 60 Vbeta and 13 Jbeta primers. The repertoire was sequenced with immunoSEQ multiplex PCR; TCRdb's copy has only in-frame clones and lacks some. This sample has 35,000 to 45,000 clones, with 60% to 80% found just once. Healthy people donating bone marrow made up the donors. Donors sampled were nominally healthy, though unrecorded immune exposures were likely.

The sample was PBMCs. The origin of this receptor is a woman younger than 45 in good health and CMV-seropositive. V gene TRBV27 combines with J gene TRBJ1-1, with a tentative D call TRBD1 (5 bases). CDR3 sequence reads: CASRPNRGRDTEAFF. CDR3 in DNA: TGTGCCAGCAGACCAAATCGGGGGAGGGACACTGAAGCTTTCTTT.